This passage covers 7 T cell receptor beta chains from one sample sequenced in a study of cytomegalovirus exposure and HLA in healthy donors. Clones were sequenced by immunoSEQ multiplex PCR, and TCRdb holds only the in-frame ones, with some missing. In the table there are approximately 120,000 clones, roughly 95% of which are singletons. The sample taken for sequencing was PBMCs. The receptors originated from a man between 18 and 35 years old in good health and CMV-seronegative.

The V call is TRBV7-2, the J call TRBJ2-7; D possibly corresponds to TRBD2 (5 bases). There are 17 residues in the CDR3. Trimming stripped 1 base from V and 2 bases from J, with 18 bases between. Germline V CDR1 and CDR2: SGHTA, FQGNSA. CDR3: CASSLVRGRGTTYEQYF. CDR3 DNA sequence: TGTGCCAGCAGCTTAGTTAGAGGTCGGGGTACCACCTACGAGCAGTACTTC.

This chain connects TRBV21-1 to TRBJ2-7; TRBD1 was called by the table and not checked on the DNA. TRBV21-1 is deemed a pseudogene. The CDR3 contains 15 residues. The CDR3 reads CASSKAHNSSYEQYF. In DNA form, the CDR3 reads TGTGCCAGCAGCAAAGCCCACAACAGCTCCTACGAGCAGTACTTC.

The genes are TRBV29-1 and TRBJ1-4, with TRBD1 identical over 8 bases. The germline gives CDR1 SQVTM, CDR2 ANQGSEA. This CDR3 is built from 14 residues. With 3 bases clipped from V and 8 bases from J, the junction kept 8 bases outside the gene matches. The CDR3 sequence is CSVDTTGAGEKLFF. The CDR3 nucleotides read TGCAGCGTTGATACGACAGGGGCGGGAGAAAAACTGTTTTTT.

The CDR3, as DNA: TGTGCCAGCAGCGGAGACGGAGGAGTCTATGGCTACACCTTC. It specifies CASSGDGGVYGYTF. This chain joins TRBV5-5 and TRBJ1-2; D is unresolved. The CDR3 spans 14 residues. Germline V lookup: CDR1 SGHKS, CDR2 YYEKEE (reference sequence). The V gene lost 4 bases and the J gene lost 4 bases, with 14 bases spanning the gap.

This clone was observed once. The chain employs TRBV5-6 and TRBJ2-1, with D perhaps matching TRBD2 (5 bases). The CDR3 is 15 amino acids. Germline V gene data show CDR1 as SGHDT and CDR2 as YYEEEE. Trimming cost V 0 bases and J 9 bases, with 16 bases left between them. The CDR3 nucleotides read TGTGCCAGCAGCTTGGCCGATCTGGGAGCTTCTGAGCAGTTCTTC. Amino acid sequence: CASSLADLGASEQFF. The full variable domain, its missing parts supplied by reference TRBV5-6 and TRBJ2-1, is DAGVTQSPTHLIKTRGQQVTLRCSPKSGHDTVSWYQQALGQGPQFIFQYYEEEERQRGNFPDRFSGHQFPNYSSELNVNALLLGDSALYLCASSLADLGASEQFFGPGTRLTVL.

The V call is TRBV19, the J call TRBJ1-4, with 8 bases fitting TRBD1. Germline V CDR1 and CDR2: LNHDA, SQIVND (reference sequence). J gave up 10 bases and V 5 bases, and 6 bases lay outside the gene matches. CDR3 size: 13 residues. In DNA, the CDR3 is TGTGCCAGTAGTGTGGACAGGGACGGAAAACTGTTTTTT. It translates to CASSVDRDGKLFF.

The rearrangement links TRBV28 to TRBJ2-7, with 9 nucleotides matching TRBD1. Germline values: CDR1 MDHEN, CDR2 SYDVKM. The CDR3 totals 14 residues. With V trimmed by 3 bases and J by 3 bases, 3 bases remained unmatched. This chain's CDR3 is CASSFVGQGYEQYF. DNA of the CDR3: TGTGCCAGCAGTTTCGTGGGACAGGGCTACGAGCAGTACTTC.